In its sample, the clone carrying this TCR beta chain was seen a few times. The ends lost 4 bases at V and 3 bases at J; junction bases unmatched: 7. Looked up from germline, CDR1 is SGHTA and CDR2 is FQGNSA. This CDR3 region has 18 residues. The sample comes from a study of immune evolution from preneoplasia to lung adenocarcinoma. Some clones are missing from TCRdb's copy, which holds only in-frame ones; the method was immunoSEQ multiplex PCR. The sample includes under 45,000 clones, less than 85% seen only once; the top ten take about 4.7%. Each case's diagnosis was confirmed by two pathologists on H&E.

Material: FFPE invasive lung adenocarcinoma tissue. V and J are TRBV7-2 and TRBJ2-3, with TRBD2 matching over 16 bases. The source of this sequence is a person in their sixties or seventies with lung adenocarcinoma. The CDR3 region is CASSSRGTSGRETDTQYF. In DNA form, the CDR3 reads TGTGCCAGCAGCTCTAGGGGGACTAGCGGGAGGGAGACAGATACGCAGTATTTT.